What follows are 30 T cell receptor beta chains derived from one specimen sequenced in a study of blood T cell repertoires in COVID-19. TCRdb keeps only in-frame clones here, not all; method: immunoSEQ multiplex PCR. The data show about 280,000 clones, 85% seen once. The material sequenced was PBMCs or T cells enriched from blood (not recorded which). These receptors were taken from a woman in her forties or fifties who had recovered from COVID-19.

The rearrangement uses TRBV6-2 or TRBV6-3 and TRBJ2-7; D perhaps matches TRBD1 (6 bases). The CDR3 covers 15 residues. Trimming left V 5 bases short and J 2 bases short, with 16 bases between. CDR1 MNHEY and CDR2 SVGEGT come from the germline V gene. The CDR3 reads CASSKPSRGTYEQYF. DNA of the CDR3: TGTGCCAGCAGTAAGCCTTCTAGGGGGACCTACGAGCAGTACTTC.

The chain uses TRBV27 and TRBJ1-2; 7 nucleotides line up with TRBD1. CDR3 length: 14 residues. V gave up 1 base and J gave up 8 bases; unmatched junction bases: 7. Germline V gene data show CDR1 as MNHEY and CDR2 as SMNVEV (reference sequence). CDR3 DNA sequence: TGTGCCAGCAGTTTATACAGCCAGGGGGTCGGCTACACCTTC. It encodes CASSLYSQGVGYTF.

The genes are TRBV4-2 and TRBJ2-7; 11 nucleotides line up with TRBD1. The V gene end was trimmed by 2 bases and the J gene end by 3 bases; junction bases not matched to a gene: 3. Germline V CDR1 and CDR2: LGHNA, YNFKEQ. The CDR3 contains 15 residues. This CDR3 reads CASSQPGQGVYEQYF. CDR3 nucleotide sequence: TGTGCCAGCAGCCAACCGGGACAGGGGGTCTACGAGCAGTACTTC.

The V call is TRBV19, the J call TRBJ2-5; 13 bases are shared with TRBD2. V trimming: 6 bases; J trimming: 2 bases; junction bases outside the gene matches: 3. This CDR3 is 15 amino acids long. Germline assignment: CDR1 LNHDA and CDR2 SQIVND (reference sequence). The CDR3 bases are TGTGCCAGTAGGGGGACTAGCGGGGCTCAAGAGACCCAGTACTTC. It specifies CASRGTSGAQETQYF.

The V call is TRBV5-4, the J call TRBJ2-7, with TRBD2 matching 11 bases. The CDR3 is 17 amino acids. Germline CDR1 reads SGHNT; CDR2 reads YYREEE (reference sequence). The V gene end was trimmed by 3 bases and the J gene end by 2 bases; junction bases not matched to a gene: 10. CDR3 coding DNA: TGTGCCAGCAGCTCCCGCGTGCCTAGCGGGGGGACCTACGAGCAGTACTTC. Protein sequence: CASSSRVPSGGTYEQYF.

The rearrangement links TRBV30 to TRBJ1-1; 7 bases line up with TRBD1. CDR3 length: 13 amino acids. The V segment lost 3 bases and the J segment 3 bases; nucleotides outside the gene matches: 4. Germline V gene data show CDR1 as GTSNPN and CDR2 as SVGIG (reference sequence). The CDR3 DNA follows: TGTGCCTGGAGCCTAACAGGGGACACTGAAGCTTTCTTT. Its protein is CAWSLTGDTEAFF.

The chain recombines TRBV5-1 with TRBJ1-2, with D unclear. Germline V gene lookup returns CDR1 SGHRS and CDR2 YFSETQ. The CDR3 loop spans 15 amino acids. The V and J ends lost 7 bases and 3 bases respectively, with 19 bases between them. In DNA, the CDR3 is TGCGCCAGCCAACCTGGAGGGAGTGGGGACTATGGCTACACCTTC. This sequence encodes CASQPGGSGDYGYTF.

The chain is built from TRBV12-3 or TRBV12-4 and TRBJ2-1, with 9 nucleotides matching TRBD1. J lost 10 bases, V lost 6 bases, and 4 bases had no gene match. This CDR3 comprises 12 residues. CDR3 sequence reads: CASRETGGEQFF. CDR3 DNA sequence: TGTGCCAGCAGAGAAACAGGGGGCGAGCAGTTCTTC.

The gene calls are TRBV5-1 and TRBJ1-4; TRBD1 agrees at 10 bases. Germline V gives CDR1 SGHRS, CDR2 YFSETQ. The ends lost 4 bases at V and 10 bases at J; junction bases unmatched: 7. CDR3 length: 14 residues. CDR3 region: CASSASGTGAKLFF. CDR3 sequence (DNA): TGCGCCAGCAGCGCATCCGGGACAGGGGCAAAACTGTTTTTT.

The rearrangement joins TRBV12-3 or TRBV12-4 to TRBJ1-1, with a possible D match to TRBD1 (6 bases). The CDR3 spans 13 residues. With 3 bases removed from V and 6 bases from J, the gap between germline ends came to 11 bases. This CDR3 is CASSLREGAEAFF. CDR3 DNA sequence: TGTGCCAGCAGTTTGAGGGAGGGGGCTGAAGCTTTCTTT.

The chain couples TRBV7-3 to TRBJ2-2, with 10 bases matching TRBD1. Trimming cost V 5 bases and J 6 bases; bases outside gene matches: 6. Germline assignment: CDR1 SGHTA and CDR2 FQGTGA. This CDR3 contains 15 residues. The CDR3: CASSMTGGTAGELFF. CDR3 in DNA: TGTGCCAGCAGCATGACAGGGGGCACCGCCGGGGAGCTGTTTTTT.

This chain joins TRBV5-4 and TRBJ2-1; D gene uncertain. The CDR3 has 14 residues. The germline V gene encodes CDR1 SGHNT and CDR2 YYREEE (reference sequence). Trimming removed 4 bases at V and 6 bases at J, with 14 bases between. CDR3 amino acids: CASSKILLSNEQFF. In DNA form, the CDR3 reads TGTGCCAGCAGCAAGATTTTACTAAGCAATGAGCAGTTCTTC.

V and J are TRBV5-1 and TRBJ1-4, with TRBD1 identical over 9 bases. Germline lookup yields CDR1 SGHRS and CDR2 YFSETQ. The CDR3 spans 14 residues. The trim removed 2 bases at V and 7 bases at J, leaving 3 bases unmatched. CDR3 in DNA: TGCGCCAGCAGCTTACAGGGGGCTGGTGAAAAACTGTTTTTT. This gives the protein CASSLQGAGEKLFF.

V is TRBV19 and J is TRBJ2-5; 7 positions agree with TRBD1. The V gene end was trimmed by 10 bases and the J gene end by 1 base; junction bases not matched to a gene: 9. CDR1 is LNHDA and CDR2 is SQIVND in the germline V gene (reference sequence). This CDR3 has 14 amino acids. The CDR3 protein is CATRDRGTQETQYF. CDR3 nucleotides: TGTGCCACCCGGGACAGAGGGACCCAAGAGACCCAGTACTTC.

The chain combines TRBV5-1 with TRBJ2-1, with a possible D match to TRBD2 (6 bases). CDR1 is SGHRS, CDR2 YFSETQ, per germline. The CDR3 has 14 residues. Deletions cut 0 bases from V and 7 bases from J, with 11 bases between. CDR3 bases: TGCGCCAGCAGCTTGGCAGGAGGGGCAAATGAGCAGTTCTTC. Its protein is CASSLAGGANEQFF.

CDR3 bases: TGTGCCAGCAGCTCGGGACAAACTTTGGAAGCTTTCTTT. Amino acids: CASSSGQTLEAFF. The V and J genes are TRBV11-2 and TRBJ1-1, with D tentatively TRBD1 (6 bases). Germline values: CDR1 SGHAT, CDR2 FQNNGV. The V end lost 4 bases, the J end lost 8 bases, and 14 bases lay between the germline ends. CDR3 length: 13 amino acids.

The CDR3 sequence: CASSFTGDGANVLTF. The CDR3 DNA sequence: TGCGCCAGCAGCTTTACAGGGGACGGGGCCAACGTCCTGACTTTC. The V gene is TRBV5-1, the J gene TRBJ2-6; TRBD1 aligns across 7 bases. Unmatched junction bases numbered 3, after V lost 2 bases and J lost 4 bases. The CDR3 is made up of 15 amino acids. Germline CDR1 SGHRS, CDR2 YFSETQ.

The CDR3 protein is CASSLQGISQETQYF. In nucleotides, the CDR3 is TGCGCCAGCAGCTTACAGGGCATATCGCAAGAGACCCAGTACTTC. The gene calls are TRBV5-1 and TRBJ2-5; a possible D gene is TRBD1 (6 bases). V was shortened by 2 bases and J by 2 bases, with 13 bases between the two germline ends. The germline V gene has CDR1 SGHRS and CDR2 YFSETQ. The CDR3 totals 15 residues.

The chain employs TRBV6-5 and TRBJ2-3, with a weak D call TRBD1 (6 bases). Germline CDR1 MNHEY, CDR2 SVGAGI. The germline V and J ends were trimmed by 6 bases and 0 bases, with 13 bases remaining between them. The CDR3 consists of 15 residues. CDR3 region: CASRDSGLSTDTQYF. The DNA of the CDR3 is TGTGCCAGCAGGGACAGTGGGCTGAGCACAGATACGCAGTATTTT.

This clone was seen a single time. The CDR3 here is CATSDDPTGGAFF. CDR3 nucleotides: TGTGCCACCAGTGATGACCCGACAGGGGGAGCTTTCTTT. The chain recombines TRBV24-1 with TRBJ1-1, with 9 bases lining up with TRBD1. This CDR3 is built from 13 residues. Germline CDR1 is KGHDR and CDR2 is SFDVKD. V shed 3 bases, J shed 10 bases, and the junction held 5 bases outside the gene matches.

The rearrangement uses TRBV18 and TRBJ2-3; 7 nucleotides line up with TRBD2. The CDR3 has 15 residues. J was trimmed by 0 bases and V by 0 bases; bases with no gene match: 0. Looked up from germline, CDR1 is KGHSH and CDR2 is LQKENI. The CDR3 reads CASSPPGLSTDTQYF. The CDR3 DNA sequence: TGTGCCAGCTCACCACCGGGACTAAGCACAGATACGCAGTATTTT. The variable domain in full, completed from reference TRBV18 and TRBJ2-3, reads NAGVMQNPRHLVRRRGQEARLRCSPMKGHSHVYWYRQLPEEGLKFMVYLQKENIIDESGMPKERFSAEFPKEGPSILRIQQVVRGDSAAYFCASSPPGLSTDTQYFGPGTRLTVL.

The chain is built from TRBV19 and TRBJ1-1, with D perhaps TRBD1 (5 bases). The V end was cut by 5 bases, the J end by 4 bases, with 14 bases between. The CDR3 runs 14 residues. Germline V lookup: CDR1 LNHDA, CDR2 SQIVND (reference sequence). CDR3: CASSHRGDGTEAFF. CDR3 DNA sequence: TGTGCCAGTAGTCATCGGGGGGACGGCACTGAAGCTTTCTTT.

The CDR3: CASSPQTGRGKLFF. CDR3 sequence (DNA): TGTGCCAGCAGCCCGCAGACAGGGCGGGGTAAACTGTTTTTT. The chain employs TRBV5-4 and TRBJ1-4, with 7 bases matching TRBD1. The CDR3 spans 14 residues. Germline V CDR1 and CDR2: SGHNT, YYREEE (reference sequence). J was trimmed by 11 bases and V by 4 bases; bases with no gene match: 11.

This clone showed up just a few times. The gene calls are TRBV5-1 and TRBJ1-4, with 11 bases identical to TRBD1. The germline V gene has CDR1 SGHRS and CDR2 YFSETQ. V lost 0 bases to trimming and J lost 8 bases; unmatched junction nucleotides: 3. This CDR3 contains 15 residues. This CDR3 reads CASSLVGQGGEKLFF. The CDR3 nucleotides are TGCGCCAGCAGCTTGGTGGGACAGGGGGGAGAAAAACTGTTTTTT.

The CDR3 coding sequence is TGCGCCAGCAGCTTGGAAGGGGGCGCTTTGTATGAGCAGTTCTTC. This encodes CASSLEGGALYEQFF. This chain connects TRBV5-1 to TRBJ2-1; the match to TRBD1 covers 7 bases. CDR3 length equals 15 residues. The junction had 8 bases not matched to a gene; V was cut back by 0 bases and J by 8 bases. In germline, CDR1 is SGHRS, CDR2 YFSETQ.

This chain joins TRBV29-1 and TRBJ1-2; TRBD1 is a possible D gene (5 bases). Trimming took 5 bases from V and 8 from J, leaving 18 bases between them. Germline V gene lookup returns CDR1 SQVTM and CDR2 ANQGSEA. The CDR3 runs to 13 residues. The CDR3 bases are TGCAGCGTTATATACAGGTTGGGTGGGGGCTACACCTTC. Its translation: CSVIYRLGGGYTF.

This sequence joins TRBV6-5 and TRBJ1-4, with D perhaps TRBD1 (6 bases). The CDR3 runs 13 residues. CDR1 and CDR2 (germline): MNHEY, SVGAGI. Trimming left V 4 bases short and J 8 bases short, with 11 bases between. Here the CDR3 reads CASSSTGLEKLFF. CDR3 sequence (DNA): TGTGCCAGCAGTTCTACAGGGTTAGAAAAACTGTTTTTT.

This clone showed up just once. The rearrangement joins TRBV27 to TRBJ2-7; 8 bases match TRBD1. Looked up from germline, CDR1 is MNHEY and CDR2 is SMNVEV (reference sequence). The CDR3 is made up of 16 amino acids. The junction had 13 bases not matched to a gene; V was cut back by 6 bases and J by 3 bases. The CDR3 DNA follows: TGTGCCAGCAGATTCATTACAGGGGGAGGATACTACGAGCAGTACTTC. Amino acids: CASRFITGGGYYEQYF.

The CDR3 spells CASSGASTDTQYF. CDR3 in DNA: TGTGCCAGCAGTGGGGCTAGCACAGATACGCAGTATTTT. V gene TRBV6-4 combines with J gene TRBJ2-3, with no clear D. CDR3 size: 13 residues. V lost 4 bases and J lost 0, with 5 bases in between. Germline V CDR1 and CDR2: MRHNA, SNTAGT.

The CDR3 reads CASSSSHDQGLEKLFF. CDR3 nucleotides: TGTGCCAGTAGCTCCTCCCACGATCAGGGTCTTGAAAAACTGTTTTTT. V is TRBV19 and J is TRBJ1-4, with D tentatively TRBD1 (5 bases). Trimming removed 6 bases at V and 7 bases at J, with 21 bases between. Germline CDR1 LNHDA, CDR2 SQIVND (reference sequence). This CDR3 has 16 residues.